These T cell receptor beta chains were read from a single sample in a study of blood T cell repertoires in COVID-19. Only in-frame clones appear in the TCRdb table, and some are missing; sequencing was by immunoSEQ multiplex PCR. The sample carries some 200,000 clones, 80% to 85% recorded once. Sample: peripheral blood. The source of these receptors is a woman in her seventies with COVID-19, enrolled during active disease. Each CDR3 is given with its conserved first and last residue. A D gene is named only where the DNA matches it firmly. Size tells how often a clone was seen (once, few, many) or the class of an expanded clone, and some rows leave it out.

>TRBJ1-1|18|TRBV19|TRBD1|NA
TGTGCCAGTAGAGGGGACAGTAGACGACCTGCAACTAACACTGAAGCTTTCTTT
CASRGDSRRPATNTEAFF
>TRBJ2-7|14|TRBV7-2|TRBD2|NA
TGTGCCAGCAGCTCTGGGGCGGGAGTCTACGAGCAGTACTTC
CASSSGAGVYEQYF
>TRBJ1-2|14|TRBV28|TRBD1|NA
TGTGCCAGCAGGACAGGGCCGGGAAACTATGGCTACACCTTC
CASRTGPGNYGYTF
>TRBJ1-5|13|TRBV30|NA|NA
TGTGCCATTTCTGAGGGGGACCATCAGCCCCAGCATTTT
CAISEGDHQPQHF
>TRBJ2-2|21|TRBV4-1|TRBD2|once
TGCGCCAGCAGCCAAGGGATTTCCGGGACTAGCGGGAGCCGGAGGGCCGGGGAGCTGTTTTTT
CASSQGISGTSGSRRAGELFF
>TRBJ2-2|14|TRBV6-4|NA|once
TGTGCCAGCAGTGACAGGGGTTACACCGGGGAGCTGTTTTTT
CASSDRGYTGELFF
>TRBJ1-3|13|TRBV3-1/TRBV3-2|NA|NA
TGTGCCAGCAGCTCAACAGTAGGAAACACCATATATTTT
CASSSTVGNTIYF
>TRBJ1-2|14|TRBV7-9|NA|NA
TGTGCCAGCAGCTTAGGGCAGGTGATCGATGGCTACACCTTC
CASSLGQVIDGYTF
>TRBJ1-4|17|TRBV10-1|NA|NA
TGCGCCAGCAGTGATCAGGGTCAGAAGAGACCTAATGAAAAACTGTTTTTT
CASSDQGQKRPNEKLFF
>TRBJ2-3|15|TRBV28|NA|NA
TGTGCCAGCAGCCCGAGAACGGGGGTTTTGGATACGCAGTATTTT
CASSPRTGVLDTQYF
>TRBJ1-5|15|TRBV28|NA|NA
TGTGCCAGCAACCCCCTACAGGATGGTGGCCAGCCCCAGCATTTT
CASNPLQDGGQPQHF
>TRBJ1-5|13|TRBV18|NA|once
TGTGCCAGCTCACAAGGGGGAGGGCAGCCCCAGCATTTT
CASSQGGGQPQHF
>TRBJ2-2|14|TRBV4-3|TRBD2|NA
TGCGCCAGCAGCCAAAGGGAGGGAACCGGGGAGCTGTTTTTT
CASSQREGTGELFF
>TRBJ1-4|12|TRBV7-8|NA|once
TGTGCCAGCAGCTTATCTTTCGAAAAACTGTTTTTT
CASSLSFEKLFF
>TRBJ2-3|17|TRBV3-1/TRBV3-2|TRBD2|NA
TGTGCCAGCAGCCAAGTTCCAGCGGGGGTTTACACAGATACGCAGTATTTT
CASSQVPAGVYTDTQYF
>TRBJ1-3|15|TRBV18|TRBD1|NA
TGTGCCAGCTCACCAGGGACAGGGCCTGGAAACACCATATATTTT
CASSPGTGPGNTIYF
>TRBJ1-1|14|TRBV5-1|NA|NA
TGCGCCAGCAGCTCTGAGACACCCAACACTGAAGCTTTCTTT
CASSSETPNTEAFF
>TRBJ2-4|18|TRBV7-2|TRBD2|NA
TGTGCCAGCAGCTCTCGAGCGGTGACTAGCGGGAGTCATGACATTCAGTACTTC
CASSSRAVTSGSHDIQYF
>TRBJ2-3|11|TRBV20-1|NA|NA
TGCAGTGCTCAGTCAAGAGATACGCAGTATTTT
CSAQSRDTQYF
>TRBJ1-1|17|TRBV19|NA|NA
TGTGCCAGTAGTCCCCGTTTTAGAGTCGGCAGGGGCACTGAAGCTTTCTTT
CASSPRFRVGRGTEAFF
>TRBJ2-2|13|TRBV3-1/TRBV3-2|TRBD2|NA
TGTGCCAGCAGCCCGGGGGGAACCGGGGAGCTGTTTTTT
CASSPGGTGELFF
>TRBJ1-2|15|TRBV28|NA|NA
TGTGCCAGCAGCACACAGGGTGGGGGTTCATATGGCTACACCTTC
CASSTQGGGSYGYTF
>TRBJ1-2|15|TRBV9|NA|few
TGTGCCAGCAGCGTAGACGGTAATACGGGCTATGGCTACACCTTC
CASSVDGNTGYGYTF
>TRBJ2-1|12|TRBV12-3/TRBV12-4|NA|NA
TGTGCCAGCAGTCGAGGCTACAATGAGCAGTTCTTC
CASSRGYNEQFF
>TRBJ1-1|16|TRBV18|NA|NA
TGTGCCAGCTCACCGGTTAAGGGGCTTACCACGGCTGAAGCTTTCTTT
CASSPVKGLTTAEAFF
>TRBJ2-7|13|TRBV6-2/TRBV6-3|TRBD1|NA
TGTGCCAGCAGTTCGCAGGGGGTGGACGAGCAGTACTTC
CASSSQGVDEQYF
>TRBJ2-1|14|TRBV28|NA|medium-sized
TGTGCCAGCAACCTGGTAGGGACTCCCCAAGTGCAGTTCTTC
CASNLVGTPQVQFF
>TRBJ2-7|14|TRBV7-2|TRBD1|NA
TGTGCCAGCAGCACCCGACAGGGCTACTACGAGCAGTACTTC
CASSTRQGYYEQYF
>TRBJ2-7|13|TRBV3-1/TRBV3-2|NA|NA
TGTGCCAGCAGCCAAGTTAGCGGCGGGGAGCAGTACTTC
CASSQVSGGEQYF
>TRBJ2-2|15|TRBV4-3|NA|once
TGCGCCAGCAGTGTGGTAGGGACGAACACCGGGGGGCTGTTTTTT
CASSVVGTNTGGLFF
>TRBJ1-6|14|TRBV6-2/TRBV6-3|NA|NA
TGTGCCAGCAGTTCAAGACAGGATTATTCACCCCTCCACTTT
CASSSRQDYSPLHF
>TRBJ2-2|13|TRBV5-4|NA|NA
TGTGCCAGCAGCTCCCCGCGGGCCGGGGAGCTGTTTTTT
CASSSPRAGELFF
>TRBJ1-1|13|TRBV6-2/TRBV6-3|TRBD1|NA
TGTGCCAGCAGCGGGACAGTGAGGTCTGAAGCTTTCTTT
CASSGTVRSEAFF
>TRBJ2-5|17|TRBV5-1|TRBD1|NA
TGCGCCAGCAGCTTGGAACTTGGACAGGGGGCGGGAGAGACCCAGTACTTC
CASSLELGQGAGETQYF
>TRBJ2-1|15|TRBV24-1|TRBD1|NA
TGTGCCACCAGTGATTTCCGGACAGGGGGCGATGAGCAGTTCTTC
CATSDFRTGGDEQFF
>TRBJ2-1|14|TRBV7-2|TRBD2|NA
TGTGCCAGCAGCAGAAGCGGGAGCTACAATGAGCAGTTCTTC
CASSRSGSYNEQFF
>TRBJ1-1|13|TRBV5-1|NA|NA
TGCGCCAGCAGCTTCTCAGGGGCCACTGAAGCTTTCTTT
CASSFSGATEAFF
>TRBJ1-2|13|TRBV6-5|NA|NA
TGTGCCAGCACCGGACAGACTAACTATGGCTACACCTTC
CASTGQTNYGYTF
>TRBJ2-7|14|TRBV5-4|NA|NA
TGTGCCAGCAGCCTGGGAACAGCCTCCTACGAGCAGTACTTC
CASSLGTASYEQYF
>TRBJ2-4|13|TRBV5-4|TRBD1|NA
TGTGCCAGCAGCTTGACAGGGGGAAACATTCAGTACTTC
CASSLTGGNIQYF
>TRBJ1-4|14|TRBV7-9|TRBD1|few
TGTGCCAGCAGCCGGGACAGTTATAATGAAAAACTGTTTTTT
CASSRDSYNEKLFF
>TRBJ1-2|15|TRBV25-1|TRBD1|NA
TGTGCCAGCAGTGAATATGGGACAGGGGAACATGGCTACACCTTC
CASSEYGTGEHGYTF
>TRBJ2-7|13|TRBV30|NA|NA
TGTGCCTGGAGTGTCGCGGGTTACGACGAGCAGTACTTC
CAWSVAGYDEQYF
>TRBJ2-1|15|TRBV14|TRBD2|NA
TGTGCCAGCAGCCATGAAAGCTGGGGGGGAAATGAGCAGTTCTTC
CASSHESWGGNEQFF
>TRBJ1-3|20|TRBV4-1|NA|NA
TGCGCCAGCAGCCAAGATTCGGCGGGGGCCAGGAGGGGGTCCGGAAACACCATATATTTT
CASSQDSAGARRGSGNTIYF
>TRBJ1-5|14|TRBV2|TRBD1|NA
TGTGCCAGCAGTGGACAGGGGGCGCCTCAGCCCCAGCATTTT
CASSGQGAPQPQHF
>TRBJ2-2|14|TRBV2|NA|NA
TGTGCCAGCAGTGAACAGGGGTCCGCCGGGGAGCTGTTTTTT
CASSEQGSAGELFF
>TRBJ1-3|15|TRBV30|NA|NA
TGTGCCTGGAGTGTACCTCACGGTACTGGAAACACCATATATTTT
CAWSVPHGTGNTIYF
>TRBJ2-1|17|TRBV10-3|TRBD1|NA
TGTGCCATCAGTGACCTGACAGGGGAAAGCTCCTACAATGAGCAGTTCTTC
CAISDLTGESSYNEQFF
>TRBJ2-1|15|TRBV5-1|TRBD2|once
TGCGCCAGCAGCTTGGTTGCGGGAGAGTTTTATGAGCAGTTCTTC
CASSLVAGEFYEQFF
>TRBJ2-1|16|TRBV27|TRBD2|NA
TGTGCCAGCAGGCCGACCACCGGGACTAGCTACAATGAGCAGTTCTTC
CASRPTTGTSYNEQFF
>TRBJ2-2|15|TRBV9|TRBD2|NA
TGTGCCAGCAGCTTCAGCGGGGTGAACACCGGGGAGCTGTTTTTT
CASSFSGVNTGELFF
>TRBJ1-2|14|TRBV28|TRBD1|NA
TGTGCCAGCAGTCTGTTGGGGACAGACTATGGCTACACCTTC
CASSLLGTDYGYTF
>TRBJ1-1|14|TRBV28|TRBD1|few
TGTGCCAGCAGTACAGGGGGCTTGTACACTGAAGCTTTCTTT
CASSTGGLYTEAFF
>TRBJ2-7|15|TRBV7-2|TRBD2|NA
TGTGCCAGCAGCTTGGTAGCGGGAGGCCGCTACGAGCAGTACTTC
CASSLVAGGRYEQYF
>TRBJ1-3|14|TRBV18|NA|once
TGTGCCAGCTCACCTACCAGGGCGGGGAACACCATATATTTT
CASSPTRAGNTIYF
>TRBJ2-5|14|TRBV15|TRBD1|few
TGTGCCACCAGCAGCACAGGGGGCCAAGAGACCCAGTACTTC
CATSSTGGQETQYF
>TRBJ2-7|13|TRBV5-1|NA|NA
TGCGCCAGCAGCGTAGCGGAGGGGTTGGAGCAGTACTTC
CASSVAEGLEQYF
>TRBJ2-1|13|TRBV19|NA|NA
TGTGCCAGTAGTACCGCCTCGTCGGGGATTAAGTTCTTC
CASSTASSGIKFF